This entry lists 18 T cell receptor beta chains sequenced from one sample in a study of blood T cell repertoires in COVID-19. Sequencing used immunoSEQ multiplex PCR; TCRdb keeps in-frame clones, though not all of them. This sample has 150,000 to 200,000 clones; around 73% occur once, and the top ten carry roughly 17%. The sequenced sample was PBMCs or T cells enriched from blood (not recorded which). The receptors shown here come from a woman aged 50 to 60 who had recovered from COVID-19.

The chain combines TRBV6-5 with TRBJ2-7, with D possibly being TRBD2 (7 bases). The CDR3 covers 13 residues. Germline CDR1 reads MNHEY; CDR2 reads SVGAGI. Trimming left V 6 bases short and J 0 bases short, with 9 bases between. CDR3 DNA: TGTGCCAGCAGCGGGGGGCACTCCTACGAGCAGTACTTC. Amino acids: CASSGGHSYEQYF.

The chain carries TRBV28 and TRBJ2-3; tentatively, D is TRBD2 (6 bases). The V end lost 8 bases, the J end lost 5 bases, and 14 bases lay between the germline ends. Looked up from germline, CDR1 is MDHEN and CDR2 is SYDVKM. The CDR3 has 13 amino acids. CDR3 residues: CASDGSLEDTQYF. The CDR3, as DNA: TGTGCCAGCGACGGGAGTCTGGAAGATACGCAGTATTTT.

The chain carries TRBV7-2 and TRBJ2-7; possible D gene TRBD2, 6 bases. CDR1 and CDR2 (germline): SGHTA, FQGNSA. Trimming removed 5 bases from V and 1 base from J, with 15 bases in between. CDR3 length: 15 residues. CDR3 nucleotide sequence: TGTGCCAGCAGCCCCTTCGGGGGAGGTTCCTACGAGCAGTACTTC. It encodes CASSPFGGGSYEQYF.

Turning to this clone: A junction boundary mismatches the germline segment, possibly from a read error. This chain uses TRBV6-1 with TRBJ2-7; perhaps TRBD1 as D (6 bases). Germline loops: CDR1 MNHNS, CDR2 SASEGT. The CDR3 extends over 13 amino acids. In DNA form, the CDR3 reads TGTGCCAGCAGTGACAGGGTGGACAGCTCGCTGTGCTTC. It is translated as CASSDRVDSSLCF.

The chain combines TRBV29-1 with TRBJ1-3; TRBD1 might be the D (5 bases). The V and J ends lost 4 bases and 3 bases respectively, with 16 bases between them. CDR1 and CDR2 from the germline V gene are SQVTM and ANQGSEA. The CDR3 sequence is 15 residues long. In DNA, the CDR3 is TGCAGCGTTGTATCAGGGTCTGGTCTTGGAAACACCATATATTTT. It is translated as CSVVSGSGLGNTIYF.

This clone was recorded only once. CDR3 residues: CASNSGNRGWNTEAFF. The CDR3 DNA is TGCGCCAGCAACTCCGGGAACAGGGGGTGGAACACTGAAGCTTTCTTT. The chain links TRBV4-1 to TRBJ1-1; TRBD1 agrees at 8 bases. Germline loops: CDR1 MGHRA, CDR2 YSYEKL. V lost 7 bases, J lost 1 base, and 11 bases stayed unmatched. This CDR3 region has 16 residues.

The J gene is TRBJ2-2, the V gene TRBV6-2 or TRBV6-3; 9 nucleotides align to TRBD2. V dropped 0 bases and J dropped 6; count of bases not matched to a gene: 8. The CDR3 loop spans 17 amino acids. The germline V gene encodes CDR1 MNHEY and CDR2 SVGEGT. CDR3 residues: CASSYSFISGSSGELFF. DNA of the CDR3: TGTGCCAGCAGTTACTCATTTATTAGCGGGAGTTCCGGGGAGCTGTTTTTT.

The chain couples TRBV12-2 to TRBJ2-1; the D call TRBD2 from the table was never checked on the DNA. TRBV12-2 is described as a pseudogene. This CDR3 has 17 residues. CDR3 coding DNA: TGTGCAAGTCGCAATGCCGGACTAGCGGGAGGGCCGGGTGAGCAGTTCTTC. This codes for CASRNAGLAGGPGEQFF.

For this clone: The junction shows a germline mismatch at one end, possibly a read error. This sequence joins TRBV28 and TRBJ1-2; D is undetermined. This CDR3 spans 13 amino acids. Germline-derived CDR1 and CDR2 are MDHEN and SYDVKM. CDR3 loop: CASSPVPPPQRYF. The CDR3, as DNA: TGTGCCAGCAGCCCCGTCCCACCGCCTCAGCGTTACTTC.

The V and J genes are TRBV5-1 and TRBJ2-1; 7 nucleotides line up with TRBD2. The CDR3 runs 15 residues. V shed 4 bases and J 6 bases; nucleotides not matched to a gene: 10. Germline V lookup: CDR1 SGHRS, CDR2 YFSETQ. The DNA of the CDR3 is TGCGCCAGCAGCCCCAGACTAGCAAGCAGCAATGAGCAGTTCTTC. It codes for CASSPRLASSNEQFF. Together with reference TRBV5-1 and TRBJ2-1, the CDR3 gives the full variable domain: KAGVTQTPRYLIKTRGQQVTLSCSPISGHRSVSWYQQTPGQGLQFLFEYFSETQRNKGNFPGRFSGRQFSNSRSEMNVSTLELGDSALYLCASSPRLASSNEQFFGPGTRLTVL.

CDR3 sequence (DNA): TGCGCCAGCGGAAGGACTAGCGGCACAGATACGCAGTATTTT. Its translation is CASGRTSGTDTQYF. This sequence joins TRBV5-1 and TRBJ2-3; 9 nucleotides line up with TRBD2. CDR1 is SGHRS and CDR2 is YFSETQ in the germline V gene. After removal of 7 bases from V and 1 base from J, the junction contained 4 bases not matched to a gene. The CDR3 extends over 14 amino acids. Supplemented by reference TRBV5-1 and TRBJ2-3, the full variable domain reads KAGVTQTPRYLIKTRGQQVTLSCSPISGHRSVSWYQQTPGQGLQFLFEYFSETQRNKGNFPGRFSGRQFSNSRSEMNVSTLELGDSALYLCASGRTSGTDTQYFGPGTRLTVL.

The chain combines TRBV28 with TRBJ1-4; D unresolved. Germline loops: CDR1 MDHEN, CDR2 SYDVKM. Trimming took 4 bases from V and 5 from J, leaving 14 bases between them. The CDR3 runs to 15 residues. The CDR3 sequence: CASSSLRQQNEKLFF. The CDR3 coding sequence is TGTGCCAGCAGTTCCCTCCGACAACAAAATGAAAAACTGTTTTTT.

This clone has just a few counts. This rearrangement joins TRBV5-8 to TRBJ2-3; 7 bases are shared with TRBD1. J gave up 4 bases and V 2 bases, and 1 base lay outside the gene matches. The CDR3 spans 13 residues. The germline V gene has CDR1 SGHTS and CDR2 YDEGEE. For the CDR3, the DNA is TGTGCCAGCAGCTTAGGGGGCCCAGATACGCAGTATTTT. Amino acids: CASSLGGPDTQYF.

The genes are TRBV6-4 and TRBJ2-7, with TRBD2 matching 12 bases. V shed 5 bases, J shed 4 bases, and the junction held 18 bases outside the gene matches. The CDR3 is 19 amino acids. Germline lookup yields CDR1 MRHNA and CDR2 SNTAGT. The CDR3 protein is CASSTGKNLAGGMGYEQYF. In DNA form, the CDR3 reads TGTGCCAGCAGTACCGGGAAGAATCTAGCGGGAGGGATGGGGTACGAGCAGTACTTC.

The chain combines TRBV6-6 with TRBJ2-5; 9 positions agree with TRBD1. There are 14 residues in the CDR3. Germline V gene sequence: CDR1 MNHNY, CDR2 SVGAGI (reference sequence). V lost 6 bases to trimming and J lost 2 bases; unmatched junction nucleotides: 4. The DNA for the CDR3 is TGTGCCAGCAGCCGTGGACAGGGGCAAGAGACCCAGTACTTC. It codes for CASSRGQGQETQYF.

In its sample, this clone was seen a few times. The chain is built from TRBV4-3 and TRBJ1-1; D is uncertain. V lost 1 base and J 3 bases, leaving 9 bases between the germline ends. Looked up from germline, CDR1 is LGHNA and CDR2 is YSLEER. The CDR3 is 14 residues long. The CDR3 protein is CASSQVTSDTEAFF. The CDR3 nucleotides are TGCGCCAGCAGCCAAGTCACATCCGACACTGAAGCTTTCTTT.

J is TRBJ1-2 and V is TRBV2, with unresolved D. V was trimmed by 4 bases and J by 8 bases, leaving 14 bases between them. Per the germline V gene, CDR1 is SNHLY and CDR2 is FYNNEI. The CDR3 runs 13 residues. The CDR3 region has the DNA TGTGCCAGCAGTGTCAAGGCCACGGGAGGCTACACCTTC. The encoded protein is CASSVKATGGYTF. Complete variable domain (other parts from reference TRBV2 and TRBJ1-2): EPEVTQTPSHQVTQMGQEVILRCVPISNHLYFYWYRQILGQKVEFLVSFYNNEISEKSEIFDDQFSVERPDGSNFTLKIRSTKLEDSAMYFCASSVKATGGYTFGSGTRLTVV.

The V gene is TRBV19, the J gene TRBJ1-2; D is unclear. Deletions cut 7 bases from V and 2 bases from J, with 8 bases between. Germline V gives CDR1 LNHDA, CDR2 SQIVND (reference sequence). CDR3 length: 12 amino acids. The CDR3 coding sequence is TGTGCCAGTACCTTTCAGAACTATGGCTACACCTTC. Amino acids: CASTFQNYGYTF.